Sequencing of this T cell receptor beta chain was carried out in a study of T cell repertoires and HLA-DP antigens (dated by TCRdb to between 2018 and 2020). Looking at the study overall: An in vitro model of CD4+ T cell alloreactivity against allogeneic HLA-DP presented by transduced HeLa cells was used in the study. One alloantigen differed from self by one peptide-binding groove amino acid, whereas the other differed by ten, modelling structurally similar versus dissimilar alloantigens. Of the three donors, two were male and one was female, with ages ranging from the 18-to-29 band to the 60-to-69 band. The average DNA input was around 0.2 ug for sorted CD137+CD4+ samples versus around 1,200 ng for pre-culture CD4+ samples. Overall results and qualifications from the work: Limitations included only a few donors, a non-physiological HeLa antigen-presenting system, and the use of total CD4+ responder cells. Sorted CD137+ cells showed similar clonality against both alloantigens (approximately 0.36), much higher than the clonality of pre-culture samples (around 0.04). The naive and memory CD4+ repertoires were not analysed as separate populations. Clones undetected before culture had an average cumulative frequency of about 40% against one allele versus 50% to 65% against the other.

Untouched CD4+ T cells were isolated from Ficoll-separated PBMC through negative selection with magnetic beads, and an average purity of 97.7% was reached. Using magnetic beads, untouched CD4+ T cells were isolated from Ficoll-separated PBMC at roughly 98% purity, with only negligible CD8+ contamination. Peripheral blood mononuclear cells came from the buffy coats of a few healthy blood donors, who served as the study's donors. Each of the three donors was CMV seronegative. Genomic DNA was extracted with the DNeasy Blood & Tissue Kit. Genomic DNA from sorted CD137+CD4+ cells and from pre-culture CD4+ baseline samples of each subject was subjected to TCRB sequencing. TCRB CDR3 regions were amplified with the immunoSEQ multiplex PCR using forward primers for 54 TRBV segments and reverse primers for 13 TRBJ segments. Pre-culture CD4+ samples were sequenced at deep resolution, targeting under 250,000 T cell genomes. Sequencing of the amplicons was done on an Illumina HiSeq System, giving 87 bp reads that spanned the CDR3. The authors processed their data as follows. Correction for PCR and sequencing errors was applied to reads, and CDR3 regions were defined through alignment to IMGT reference sequences. Synthetic template pools were used to estimate counts of templates and unique rearrangements. Clonality was calculated as 1 minus Pielou's evenness. Richness was estimated with the Daley-Smith estimator. Repertoire overlap was measured with Morisita's index. A clone counted as low-abundance if it appeared in cultured samples but went undetected in the pre-culture repertoire of the same donor. This is the immuneACCESS table as TCRdb keeps it, with only in-frame sequences that have V and J called. A part of the clones is gone; compared with another copy, unresolved V genes explain less than half, and the rest is unexplained. V, J and clone size derive from that table, while D and trimming were established from the DNA sequence. Here the sample has over 100,000 clones; 92% occur a single time. Under 0.35% of the sample goes to the ten largest clones.

In this sample, this clone turned up a few times. The clone's antigen remains unknown. No clone much larger than this one lies a single base away; base qualities are absent. The sequencing sample was made of CD4+ T cells from PBMCs. The sequence derives from a woman in her late teens or twenties in good health and CMV-seronegative.

The CDR3 region has the sequence CASRRQGAENQPQHF. The nucleotide sequence reads as follows: TGTGCCAGCAGGAGACAGGGGGCAGAAAATCAGCCCCAGCATTTT. The chain employs TRBV6-6 and TRBJ1-5; 10 of the junction bases match TRBD1. From V the trimming removes 6 bases and from J it removes 4 bases, while the gene matches leave 6 bases of the junction unaccounted for. The CDR3 spans 15 residues, from the cysteine through the phenylalanine. This entry keeps only the CDR3 DNA: 45 bases, framed from base 1. The CDR1 and CDR2 encoded by the germline V gene (reference sequence) are MNHNY and SVGAGI.